These 3 T cell receptor beta chains were all obtained from the same sample, sequenced in a study of shared clonotypes between healthy human individuals. CD45RO-negative cells were positively selected for CCR7, leaving out terminally differentiated effector memory CD45RA+ cells. The method was immunoSEQ multiplex PCR; TCRdb's version includes in-frame clones alone and lacks a portion of them. This sample has about 700,000 clones; about 91% occur once, and the top ten carry approximately 24%. Sequencing was carried out using naive CD8+ T cells sorted from blood. The receptor source for this set is a man in his thirties or forties in good health.

This chain joins TRBV7-9 and TRBJ2-1; TRBD1 agrees at 9 bases. Germline values: CDR1 SEHNR, CDR2 FQNEAQ (reference sequence). The trim removed 8 bases at V and 8 bases at J, leaving 13 bases unmatched. The CDR3 totals 15 residues. The CDR3 loop is CASRLGQGPLDEQFF. DNA for the CDR3: TGTGCCAGCCGCCTTGGACAGGGGCCTTTGGATGAGCAGTTCTTC.

V is TRBV28 and J is TRBJ2-7, with TRBD1 matching over 10 bases. The J segment lost 4 bases and the V segment lost 4 bases, leaving 7 bases of the junction unmatched. The CDR3 consists of 15 residues. Germline-derived CDR1 and CDR2 are MDHEN and SYDVKM. The CDR3 coding sequence is TGTGCCAGCAGTTCTGCGGACAGGGGGAGTTACGAGCAGTACTTC. This translates into CASSSADRGSYEQYF.

The V gene is TRBV4-1, the J gene TRBJ2-3, with 7 bases lining up with TRBD1. Germline values: CDR1 MGHRA, CDR2 YSYEKL. The length of the CDR3 is 13 residues. Unmatched junction bases numbered 4, after V lost 2 bases and J lost 8 bases. Here the CDR3 DNA reads TGCGCCAGCAGCCAACCGACAGGGACTACGCAGTATTTT. Amino acid sequence: CASSQPTGTTQYF.